This TCR beta chain was sequenced during a study of sequential checkpoint blockade in melanoma. Study-wide background: DNA from 70 to 95 pretreatment tumor samples underwent TCRβ immunosequencing. About two dozen patients had matched tumor biopsies before treatment and at week 13 after nivolumab or ipilimumab alone.

This clone was recorded many times. Its antigen is undetermined. The method was immunoSEQ multiplex PCR; TCRdb's version includes in-frame clones alone and lacks a portion of them. The table includes approximately 8,200 clones, less than 25% detected once. Study-wide points: Rising tumor T-cell fraction and clonality meant about 30 times likelier benefit. T-cell fraction and clonality followed PD-L1 and CD8+ counts, not mutational load.

Treatment of the sample: randomized to nivolumab then ipilimumab (arm A) or the reverse (arm B). The length of the CDR3 is 15 residues. CDR1 and CDR2 (germline): SGHNT, YENEEA. V lost 5 bases to trimming and J lost 0 bases, with 14 bases between them. The sequence was obtained from a human donor with melanoma. The sequences come from tumor tissue (inferred from file names), collected from a patient given nivolumab and ipilimumab in sequence. The rearrangement joins TRBV11-3 to TRBJ2-7, with D possibly called TRBD1 or TRBD2 (5 bases each). The CDR3 coding sequence is TGTGCCAGCAGCCGAGCCGGGACCACCTCCTACGAGCAGTACTTC. Residues: CASSRAGTTSYEQYF.